What follows is one TCR beta chain and its context. The data stem from a study of identifying expanded T cells in peripheral blood. No infections or other immune events were documented during collection. There are 19 residues in the CDR3. The method was immunoSEQ multiplex PCR; TCRdb's version includes in-frame clones alone and lacks a portion of them. The sample shows about 86,000 clones, roughly 87% of them seen only once. This receptor was obtained from a person aged 18 to 70 in good health. Sequenced input: blood. This chain joins TRBV21-1 and TRBJ1-5; the table's D call TRBD1 went unverified against the DNA. TRBV21-1 is a pseudogene. The DNA of the CDR3 is TGTGCCAGCAGCAAAAGTCAGGGGCCATGGATGAATAGCAATCAGCCCCAGCATTTT. This translates into CASSKSQGPWMNSNQPQHF.